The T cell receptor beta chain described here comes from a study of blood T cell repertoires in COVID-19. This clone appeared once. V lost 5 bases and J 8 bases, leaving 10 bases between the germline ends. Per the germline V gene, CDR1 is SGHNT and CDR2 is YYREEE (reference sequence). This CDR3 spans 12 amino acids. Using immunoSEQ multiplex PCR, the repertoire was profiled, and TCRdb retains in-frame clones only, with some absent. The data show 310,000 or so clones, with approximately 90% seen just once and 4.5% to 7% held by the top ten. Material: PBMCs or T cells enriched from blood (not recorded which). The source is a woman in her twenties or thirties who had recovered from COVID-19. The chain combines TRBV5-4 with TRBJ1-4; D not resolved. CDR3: CASSRPGEKLFF. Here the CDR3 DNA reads TGTGCCAGCAGTAGGCCGGGAGAAAAACTGTTTTTT. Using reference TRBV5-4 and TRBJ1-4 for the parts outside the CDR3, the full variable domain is ETGVTQSPTHLIKTRGQQVTLRCSSQSGHNTVSWYQQALGQGPQFIFQYYREEENGRGNFPPRFSGLQFPNYSSELNVNALELDDSALYLCASSRPGEKLFFGSGTQLSVL.